What follows are 32 T cell receptor beta chains derived from one specimen sequenced in a study of shared clonotypes between healthy human individuals (dated by TCRdb to between 2020 and 2021). The library was made by the immunoSEQ multiplex PCR assay. The clones in this table, taken by TCRdb from immuneACCESS, are in-frame only. Not every clone is retained; where verified, under half of the shortfall comes from an unresolved V gene, and the cause of the rest is unknown. The sample has 2,500,000 or so clones on record, under 95% of them singletons. The leading ten clones occupy 0.36% of the sample. What was sequenced was naive CD4+ T cells from PBMCs. The cell subset or site label of this sample denotes: CD45RA+ positively selected. The receptor set was obtained from a man younger than 35 in good health. Some clones in this sample may be carry-over from other donors' samples.

This rearrangement joins TRBV30 to TRBJ2-7; no definite D call. The CDR3 totals 11 residues. Germline V lookup: CDR1 GTSNPN, CDR2 SVGIG (reference sequence). V shed 4 bases and J shed 3 bases, with 7 bases lying between them. The CDR3 protein is CAWTGRYEQYF. DNA for the CDR3: TGTGCCTGGACCGGGCGCTACGAGCAGTACTTC. The full variable domain, in which reference TRBV30 and TRBJ2-7 provide the parts outside the CDR3, is SQTIHQWPATLVQPVGSPLSLECTVEGTSNPNLYWYRQAAGRGLQLLFYSVGIGQISSEVPQNLSASRPQDRQFILSSKKLLLSDSGFYLCAWTGRYEQYFGPGTRLTVT.

V usage is TRBV6-5 and J usage is TRBJ1-3, with D hard to call. From germline, CDR1 is MNHEY and CDR2 SVGAGI. The CDR3 loop spans 14 amino acids. Trimming cost V 4 bases and J 4 bases, with 11 bases left between them. CDR3 coding DNA: TGTGCCAGCAGTTCGGGCCTGGCGGGAAACACCATATATTTT. Encoded protein: CASSSGLAGNTIYF.

The chain is built from TRBV5-8 and TRBJ2-7, with D possibly matching TRBD2 (6 bases). V lost 5 bases and J lost 3, with 15 bases in between. From germline, CDR1 is SGHTS and CDR2 YDEGEE. The CDR3 covers 14 residues. DNA for the CDR3: TGTGCCAGCAGGAGGAGGGCCCTAGGCTACGAGCAGTACTTC. Protein sequence: CASRRRALGYEQYF. Using reference TRBV5-8 and TRBJ2-7 for the parts outside the CDR3, the full variable domain is EAGVTQSPTHLIKTRGQQATLRCSPISGHTSVYWYQQALGLGLQFLLWYDEGEERNRGNFPPRFSGRQFPNYSSELNVNALELEDSALYLCASRRRALGYEQYFGPGTRLTVT.

The chain recombines TRBV5-1 with TRBJ2-1; no firm D call. Germline V lookup: CDR1 SGHRS, CDR2 YFSETQ. V lost 0 bases, J lost 8 bases, and 21 bases lay in between. This CDR3 has 17 residues. CDR3 sequence (DNA): TGCGCCAGCAGCTTGGCCCCATTCGAGCCCCCCTGGGATGAGCAGTTCTTC. Protein product: CASSLAPFEPPWDEQFF.

The chain carries TRBV7-6 and TRBJ2-2, with D hard to call. Germline CDR1 reads SGHVS; CDR2 reads FNYEAQ. The CDR3 covers 12 residues. Trimming removed 3 bases at V and 6 bases at J, with 5 bases between. The CDR3: CASSFVSGELFF. The CDR3 nucleotides read TGTGCCAGCAGCTTTGTTTCCGGGGAGCTGTTTTTT. The complete variable domain, with remaining parts taken from reference TRBV7-6 and TRBJ2-2, reads GAGVSQSPRYKVTKRGQDVALRCDPISGHVSLYWYRQALGQGPEFLTYFNYEAQQDKSGLPNDRFSAERPEGSISTLTIQRTEQRDSAMYRCASSFVSGELFFGEGSRLTVL.

A single count supports this clone. The chain employs TRBV9 and TRBJ2-1; D is ambiguous. CDR1 and CDR2 (germline): SGDLS, YYNGEE. The CDR3 covers 17 residues. V dropped 0 bases and J dropped 0 bases, with 13 bases sitting between them. CDR3 residues: CASSVAGNSHSYNEQFF. The CDR3 DNA follows: TGTGCCAGCAGCGTAGCTGGAAACAGCCACTCCTACAATGAGCAGTTCTTC.

The table lists this clone with a few counts. The gene calls are TRBV15 and TRBJ1-5; possible D gene TRBD1, 5 bases. From germline, CDR1 is LNHNV and CDR2 YYDKDF (reference sequence). Trimming left V 3 bases short and J 7 bases short, with 13 bases between. The CDR3 totals 14 residues. The chain's CDR3 is CATSRGGGTQPQHF. In DNA form, the CDR3 reads TGTGCCACCAGCAGGGGGGGAGGGACGCAGCCCCAGCATTTT.

The genes are TRBV28 and TRBJ2-7; 7 bases align to TRBD1. CDR3 length: 12 residues. Germline assignment: CDR1 MDHEN and CDR2 SYDVKM. J was trimmed by 2 bases and V by 8 bases; bases with no gene match: 3. As DNA, the CDR3 is TGTGCCAGCTGGGACAGAGCCTACGAGCAGTACTTC. This translates into CASWDRAYEQYF.

To note about this clone: Other DNA sequences in the same sample also yield this CDR3. The chain has TRBV9 and TRBJ2-3; the D is unclear. Germline loops: CDR1 SGDLS, CDR2 YYNGEE. Trimming cost V 0 bases and J 0 bases, with 5 bases left between them. The CDR3 runs 14 residues. The CDR3: CASSVVGSTDTQYF. CDR3 coding DNA: TGTGCCAGCAGCGTAGTTGGCAGCACAGATACGCAGTATTTT.

The rearrangement links TRBV11-2 to TRBJ2-5; D is unclear. Trimming took 4 bases from V and 0 from J, leaving 21 bases between them. Per the germline V gene, CDR1 is SGHAT and CDR2 is FQNNGV. There are 18 residues in the CDR3. The CDR3 region is CASSWAPGQRSYQETQYF. The DNA for the CDR3 is TGTGCCAGCAGCTGGGCCCCGGGCCAAAGATCGTACCAAGAGACCCAGTACTTC. Variable domain in full (rest from reference TRBV11-2 and TRBJ2-5): EAGVAQSPRYKIIEKRQSVAFWCNPISGHATLYWYQQILGQGPKLLIQFQNNGVVDDSQLPKDRFSAERLKGVDSTLKIQPAKLEDSAVYLCASSWAPGQRSYQETQYFGPGTRLLVL.

Remarks on this clone: Other DNA variants within this sample encode the same CDR3. The J gene is TRBJ1-2, the V gene TRBV9; maybe TRBD1 (5 bases). Germline CDR1 SGDLS, CDR2 YYNGEE. The CDR3 has 12 amino acids. V was pared by 2 bases and J by 4 bases, with 6 bases between. CDR3 in DNA: TGTGCCAGCAGCGTCGGGGGCTATGGCTACACCTTC. Amino acids: CASSVGGYGYTF. Full variable domain (missing parts from reference TRBV9 and TRBJ1-2): DSGVTQTPKHLITATGQRVTLRCSPRSGDLSVYWYQQSLDQGLQFLIQYYNGEERAKGNILERFSAQQFPDLHSELNLSSLELGDSALYFCASSVGGYGYTFGSGTRLTVV.

This clone was recorded only once. The CDR3 protein is CASSHNIAGGPSGLYF. CDR3 in DNA: TGCGCCAGCAGCCACAACATAGCGGGAGGCCCCTCCGGGTTGTATTTT. The genes are TRBV4-1 and TRBJ2-3; 10 nucleotides line up with TRBD2. Germline loops: CDR1 MGHRA, CDR2 YSYEKL. The CDR3 loop spans 16 amino acids. V trimming: 3 bases; J trimming: 14 bases; junction bases outside the gene matches: 17.

J is TRBJ2-7 and V is TRBV14, with 7 positions matching TRBD1. J gave up 2 bases and V 4 bases, and 8 bases lay outside the gene matches. The CDR3 has 15 residues. Germline-derived CDR1 and CDR2 are SGHDN and FVKESK. The CDR3 region has the DNA TGTGCCAGCAGCCCCTACAGGGGCCTGACCTACGAGCAGTACTTC. It is translated as CASSPYRGLTYEQYF.

Remarks on this clone: Other DNA sequences in this sample translate to the same CDR3. V is TRBV9 and J is TRBJ2-5; D uncertain. V lost 0 bases and J 1 base, leaving 7 bases between the germline ends. This CDR3 is built from 14 residues. The V gene's germline CDR1 is SGDLS and CDR2 YYNGEE. CDR3 in DNA: TGTGCCAGCAGCGTAGTCGGAGCCCAAGAGACCCAGTACTTC. Encoded protein: CASSVVGAQETQYF.

This clone was detected only once. The J gene is TRBJ2-7, the V gene TRBV7-3; TRBD2 agrees at 12 bases. With V trimmed by 2 bases and J by 5 bases, 4 bases remained unmatched. Germline CDR1 reads SGHTA; CDR2 reads FQGTGA. CDR3 size: 15 residues. As DNA, the CDR3 is TGTGCCAGCAGCTTACTAGCGGGAGGGTACGACGAGCAGTACTTC. Residues: CASSLLAGGYDEQYF.

The J gene is TRBJ2-3, the V gene TRBV7-9; a possible D gene is TRBD1 (6 bases). CDR3 length: 14 residues. The germline V gene has CDR1 SEHNR and CDR2 FQNEAQ (reference sequence). V lost 2 bases to trimming and J lost 5 bases, with 11 bases between them. The CDR3 loop is CASSLRGHEDTQYF. As DNA, the CDR3 is TGTGCCAGCAGCTTAAGGGGACACGAAGATACGCAGTATTTT.

Note on this clone: This specimen includes other DNA sequences encoding the same CDR3. This chain links TRBV5-1 with TRBJ2-7; D is ambiguous. Germline V lookup: CDR1 SGHRS, CDR2 YFSETQ. The CDR3 has 13 residues. Trimming left V 0 bases short and J 3 bases short, with 7 bases between. The CDR3 sequence is CASSLEPFYEQYF. The CDR3 DNA is TGCGCCAGCAGCTTGGAGCCCTTCTACGAGCAGTACTTC.

The chain has TRBV27 and TRBJ2-7, with 7 positions matching TRBD2. J lost 1 base, V lost 7 bases, and 10 bases had no gene match. In germline, CDR1 is MNHEY, CDR2 SMNVEV (reference sequence). This CDR3 contains 15 residues. CDR3 region: CASTATGTKSYEQYF. The CDR3, as DNA: TGTGCCAGCACAGCTACCGGGACTAAGTCCTACGAGCAGTACTTC.

The V gene is TRBV4-1, the J gene TRBJ2-5; D is undetermined. CDR3 length equals 13 residues. Germline CDR1 MGHRA, CDR2 YSYEKL. V lost 1 base and J lost 4, with 7 bases in between. CDR3 protein: CASSQGRLETQYF. CDR3 DNA: TGCGCCAGCAGCCAAGGCAGGCTAGAGACCCAGTACTTC.

The chain joins TRBV2 to TRBJ2-1; the D gene is possibly TRBD1 (6 bases). This CDR3 contains 15 residues. Deletions cut 1 base from V and 4 bases from J, with 11 bases between. Germline V gene lookup returns CDR1 SNHLY and CDR2 FYNNEI. The CDR3 loop is CASSEDRAAYNEQFF. The DNA of the CDR3 is TGTGCCAGCAGTGAAGACAGGGCGGCGTACAATGAGCAGTTCTTC. Full variable domain (rest looked up from reference TRBV2 and TRBJ2-1): EPEVTQTPSHQVTQMGQEVILRCVPISNHLYFYWYRQILGQKVEFLVSFYNNEISEKSEIFDDQFSVERPDGSNFTLKIRSTKLEDSAMYFCASSEDRAAYNEQFFGPGTRLTVL.

This chain uses TRBV5-8 with TRBJ1-2, with TRBD1 identical over 7 bases. The CDR3 runs 15 residues. V gave up 0 bases and J gave up 3 bases; unmatched junction bases: 5. Germline CDR1 is SGHTS and CDR2 is YDEGEE. DNA for the CDR3: TGTGCCAGCAGCTTGGTCGCAGGGGGGGACTATGGCTACACCTTC. Its protein product is CASSLVAGGDYGYTF.

The rearrangement joins TRBV14 to TRBJ2-1, with 8 bases aligning to TRBD2. Germline assignment: CDR1 SGHDN and CDR2 FVKESK. V shed 1 base, J shed 7 bases, and the junction held 6 bases outside the gene matches. CDR3 length: 15 residues. CDR3: CASSQGAGEGNEQFF. CDR3 in DNA: TGTGCCAGCAGCCAAGGAGCGGGAGAGGGAAATGAGCAGTTCTTC.

This clone has only a few counts. The chain joins TRBV6-1 to TRBJ1-5; TRBD1 aligns across 8 bases. J gave up 3 bases and V 6 bases, and 7 bases lay outside the gene matches. The CDR3 runs to 15 residues. The germline V gene has CDR1 MNHNS and CDR2 SASEGT. CDR3 region: CASRLDRGDNQPQHF. DNA of the CDR3: TGTGCCAGCAGACTTGACAGGGGAGACAATCAGCCCCAGCATTTT.

V and J are TRBV11-2 and TRBJ1-2; D unresolved. Between the trimmed V and J ends, which lost 0 bases and 5 bases, there was a span of 13 bases. The CDR3 is made up of 15 amino acids. Per the germline V gene, CDR1 is SGHAT and CDR2 is FQNNGV. CDR3 residues: CASSLDPKQIYGYTF. The DNA of the CDR3 is TGTGCCAGCAGCTTAGATCCGAAACAGATATATGGCTACACCTTC. Full variable domain (missing parts from reference TRBV11-2 and TRBJ1-2): EAGVAQSPRYKIIEKRQSVAFWCNPISGHATLYWYQQILGQGPKLLIQFQNNGVVDDSQLPKDRFSAERLKGVDSTLKIQPAKLEDSAVYLCASSLDPKQIYGYTFGSGTRLTVV.

V is TRBV6-6 and J is TRBJ2-7; maybe TRBD1 (6 bases). Trimming shortened V by 0 bases and J by 3 bases, and 12 bases separated the two germline ends. This CDR3 is built from 15 residues. CDR1 is MNHNY and CDR2 is SVGAGI in the germline V gene (reference sequence). This CDR3 reads CASSYSGRGIYEQYF. The CDR3 DNA reads as TGTGCCAGCAGTTACTCGGGCAGGGGAATCTACGAGCAGTACTTC.

The rearrangement links TRBV7-6 to TRBJ1-2; the D gene is possibly TRBD1 (6 bases). The CDR3 loop spans 14 amino acids. Germline assignment: CDR1 SGHVS and CDR2 FNYEAQ. V shed 5 bases and J shed 4 bases, with 14 bases lying between them. The CDR3 sequence: CASSPRAGVYGYTF. CDR3 bases: TGTGCCAGCAGCCCGAGGGCAGGGGTCTATGGCTACACCTTC.

This clone was detected only a few times. The J gene is TRBJ1-1, the V gene TRBV20-1, with D tentatively TRBD1 (5 bases). CDR3 length equals 11 residues. Germline V gives CDR1 DFQATT, CDR2 SNEGSKA (reference sequence). Trimming stripped 8 bases from V and 12 bases from J, with 19 bases between. CDR3 DNA: TGCAGTCCCGGGACGGACCTCGTATCTTTCTTT. It yields the protein CSPGTDLVSFF.

This chain links TRBV2 with TRBJ2-1; 12 nucleotides match TRBD2. The V gene's germline CDR1 is SNHLY and CDR2 FYNNEI. V gave up 1 base and J gave up 7 bases; unmatched junction bases: 8. The CDR3 is 17 amino acids. The CDR3 protein is CASSEGLAGGLGNEQFF. The DNA for the CDR3 is TGTGCCAGCAGTGAAGGGCTAGCGGGAGGGCTGGGGAATGAGCAGTTCTTC. The full variable domain, in which reference TRBV2 and TRBJ2-1 provide the parts outside the CDR3, is EPEVTQTPSHQVTQMGQEVILRCVPISNHLYFYWYRQILGQKVEFLVSFYNNEISEKSEIFDDQFSVERPDGSNFTLKIRSTKLEDSAMYFCASSEGLAGGLGNEQFFGPGTRLTVL.

J is TRBJ1-2 and V is TRBV4-1; perhaps TRBD1 as D (6 bases). This CDR3 spans 17 amino acids. V was clipped by 0 bases and J by 8 bases, with 22 bases between them. CDR1 is MGHRA, CDR2 YSYEKL, per germline. CDR3 sequence (DNA): TGCGCCAGCAGCCAAGACAAATTGGGGGGGCCGGTGGGAGGCTACACCTTC. It specifies CASSQDKLGGPVGGYTF.

V usage is TRBV2 and J usage is TRBJ2-7, with D tentatively TRBD1 or TRBD2 (5 bases each). Trimming removed 8 bases at V and 0 bases at J, with 17 bases between. The CDR3 length is 15 residues. Per germline, CDR1 SNHLY and CDR2 FYNNEI. The CDR3, as DNA: TGTGCCAGCCACGAAAGGGGACCGCGCTCCTACGAGCAGTACTTC. Its protein is CASHERGPRSYEQYF.

The rearrangement uses TRBV5-1 and TRBJ1-3, with a tentative D call TRBD1 (5 bases). The CDR3 is 13 residues long. Germline-derived CDR1 and CDR2 are SGHRS and YFSETQ. With 6 bases removed from V and 4 bases from J, the gap between germline ends came to 11 bases. The CDR3 reads CASTGLRGNTIYF. The CDR3 bases are TGCGCCAGCACGGGACTTCGCGGAAACACCATATATTTT.

The rearrangement links TRBV19 to TRBJ2-2, with TRBD2 matching 10 bases. V dropped 6 bases and J dropped 6; count of bases not matched to a gene: 10. The CDR3 has 16 amino acids. Germline V gene sequence: CDR1 LNHDA, CDR2 SQIVND (reference sequence). The chain's CDR3 is CASRPRASGSAGELFF. As DNA, the CDR3 is TGTGCCAGTAGACCTCGGGCTAGCGGGAGTGCCGGGGAGCTGTTTTTT.